This T cell receptor beta chain stems from a study of PD-L1 blockade in urothelial cancer. Study in general: Typically, measured as a median, blood samples had approximately 130,000 T cells.

The CDR3 is made up of 11 amino acids. CDR1 LNHDA and CDR2 SQIVND come from the germline V gene (reference sequence). V was trimmed by 8 bases and J by 8 bases, leaving 10 bases between them. Only in-frame clones appear in the TCRdb table, and some are missing; sequencing was by immunoSEQ multiplex PCR. This repertoire shows roughly 62,000 clones, over 75% found once; its top ten account for around 4.5%. The specimen comprised PBMCs, sampled around atezolizumab (anti-PD-L1) treatment. V and J are TRBV19 and TRBJ2-1, with D possibly matching TRBD1 (5 bases). The sequence was obtained from a man in his 70s with urothelial cancer. This CDR3 is CASSGYYEQFF. The CDR3 DNA follows: TGTGCCAGTTCAGGGTATTATGAGCAGTTCTTC. Using reference TRBV19 and TRBJ2-1 for the parts outside the CDR3, the full variable domain is DGGITQSPKYLFRKEGQNVTLSCEQNLNHDAMYWYRQDPGQGLRLIYYSQIVNDFQKGDIAEGYSVSREKKESFPLTVTSAQKNPTAFYLCASSGYYEQFFGPGTRLTVL.